The 32 T cell receptor beta chains listed next were all sequenced from one sample in a study of CD8 T cells in Susac syndrome. With random hexamers, 0.5 to 1 ug RNA was reverse transcribed. Each CDR3 protein gets one entry after TCRdb re-called the immunoSEQ multiplex PCR reads with MiXCR. The data show over 130,000 distinct CDR3 sequences, 85% to 95% seen once. The sample taken for sequencing was CD4+ T cells from PBMCs. These receptors all come from a human donor with Susac syndrome.

V usage is TRBV20-1 and J usage is TRBJ2-1, with D maybe TRBD1 (5 bases). The CDR3 runs to 14 residues. From germline, CDR1 is DFQATT and CDR2 SNEGSKA (reference sequence). Trimming took 6 bases from V and 8 from J, leaving 20 bases between them. The CDR3 DNA is TGCAGTGCCCATGGGGCCTTGGCTAGGGATGAGCAGTTCTTC. Protein sequence: CSAHGALARDEQFF.

The chain joins TRBV20-1 to TRBJ2-7, with no clear D. The CDR3 has 18 amino acids. Germline-derived CDR1 and CDR2 are DFQATT and SNEGSKA (reference sequence). Trimming stripped 0 bases from V and 2 bases from J, with 23 bases between. The CDR3 region is CSARDHLRVTSGAYEQYF. The CDR3 nucleotides read TGCAGTGCTAGAGATCATTTAAGGGTTACCTCGGGCGCCTACGAGCAGTACTTC.

This clonotype was seen just once. The chain combines TRBV9 with TRBJ2-1, with D possibly matching TRBD2 (6 bases). Trimming left V 0 bases short and J 4 bases short, with 11 bases between. The CDR3 is made up of 15 amino acids. CDR1 and CDR2 (germline): SGDLS, YYNGEE. As DNA, the CDR3 is TGTGCCAGCAGCGTAGTTGGAGGGAATTACAATGAGCAGTTCTTC. This sequence encodes CASSVVGGNYNEQFF.

The gene calls are TRBV18 and TRBJ2-1; weak D call: TRBD1 (5 bases). The germline V gene has CDR1 KGHSH and CDR2 LQKENI. Trimming took 1 base from V and 6 from J, leaving 7 bases between them. CDR3 length equals 13 residues. CDR3 nucleotides: TGTGCCAGCTCACCACGACAGCCCAATGAGCAGTTCTTC. Protein: CASSPRQPNEQFF.

Regarding this clonotype: At one boundary the junction diverges from the germline segment, which might be a read error. CDR3 in amino acids: CASSSARTSERGVF. DNA for the CDR3: TGTGCCAGCAGCTCGGCCCGGACCTCAGAGCGGGGAGTCTTC. This sequence joins TRBV11-1 and TRBJ2-1, with TRBD2 identical over 7 bases. Germline V gives CDR1 SGHAT, CDR2 FQDESV (reference sequence). This CDR3 has 14 amino acids.

This rearrangement joins TRBV5-8 to TRBJ2-1; TRBD2 agrees at 9 bases. With V trimmed by 0 bases and J by 7 bases, 5 bases remained unmatched. This CDR3 is built from 15 residues. Germline V gene data show CDR1 as SGHTS and CDR2 as YDEGEE. CDR3 amino acids: CASSLEGLAGNEQFF. The CDR3 DNA sequence: TGTGCCAGCAGCTTGGAAGGTCTAGCGGGAAATGAGCAGTTCTTC. Together with reference TRBV5-8 and TRBJ2-1, the CDR3 gives the full variable domain: EAGVTQSPTHLIKTRGQQATLRCSPISGHTSVYWYQQALGLGLQFLLWYDEGEERNRGNFPPRFSGRQFPNYSSELNVNALELEDSALYLCASSLEGLAGNEQFFGPGTRLTVL.

The chain employs TRBV12-3 or TRBV12-4 and TRBJ1-1, with TRBD1 matching over 7 bases. The length of the CDR3 is 14 residues. V was pared by 3 bases and J by 8 bases, with 9 bases of the junction left unmatched. CDR3 DNA sequence: TGTGCCAGCAGTTTCGGACAGGCGTCTGGCGAAGCTTTCTTT. This sequence encodes CASSFGQASGEAFF.

V usage is TRBV30 and J usage is TRBJ1-1; D call uncertain. CDR3 length: 14 residues. Germline CDR1 is GTSNPN and CDR2 is SVGIG (reference sequence). Trimming took off 3 bases at V and 1 base at J, with 12 bases between the two ends. The CDR3 region has the DNA TGTGCCTGGAGAGTCGCAGGTGAGAACACTGAAGCTTTCTTT. As protein: CAWRVAGENTEAFF.

The chain combines TRBV11-3 with TRBJ2-3; 11 positions match TRBD2. The CDR3 loop spans 16 amino acids. J gave up 0 bases and V 5 bases, and 4 bases lay outside the gene matches. CDR1 is SGHNT, CDR2 YENEEA, per germline. CDR3 nucleotides: TGTGCCAGCAGCCCCGGGACTAGCGGAAGCACAGATACGCAGTATTTT. As protein: CASSPGTSGSTDTQYF.

V is TRBV6-6 and J is TRBJ2-4; TRBD2 matches at 7 bases. CDR1 is MNHNY, CDR2 SVGAGI, per germline (reference sequence). The CDR3 runs to 15 residues. The trim removed 6 bases at V and 5 bases at J, leaving 10 bases unmatched. The CDR3 region is CASSRVPGGENIQYF. The CDR3 DNA is TGTGCCAGCAGCCGCGTACCGGGAGGCGAAAACATTCAGTACTTC.

The rearrangement joins TRBV29-1 to TRBJ1-1; D not resolved. CDR3 length: 11 amino acids. Per the germline V gene, CDR1 is SQVTM and CDR2 is ANQGSEA. V was trimmed by 5 bases and J by 3 bases, leaving 7 bases between them. CDR3 sequence (DNA): TGCAGCGTTAAGGCGCACACTGAAGCTTTCTTT. The encoded protein is CSVKAHTEAFF.

This chain uses TRBV2 with TRBJ1-2, with TRBD1 as a possible D gene (5 bases). The CDR3 has 14 amino acids. V gave up 3 bases and J gave up 8 bases, with 16 bases separating them. Germline V lookup: CDR1 SNHLY, CDR2 FYNNEI. This CDR3 reads CASSDDRGRGGYTF. The CDR3 nucleotides read TGTGCCAGCAGTGACGACCGGGGCAGAGGGGGCTACACCTTC.

The chain carries TRBV29-1 and TRBJ2-7; possible D gene TRBD1, 6 bases. CDR1 SQVTM and CDR2 ANQGSEA come from the germline V gene. The germline V and J ends were trimmed by 3 bases and 2 bases, with 17 bases remaining between them. The CDR3 runs 15 residues. CDR3 coding DNA: TGCAGCGTTGAGTGGACAGTCTTGGGCCCCTACGAGCAGTACTTC. Protein product: CSVEWTVLGPYEQYF.

This clonotype was counted between two and nine times. V gene TRBV4-1 combines with J gene TRBJ2-7, with TRBD1 as a possible D gene (7 bases). The germline V and J ends were trimmed by 4 bases and 3 bases, with 10 bases remaining between them. The CDR3 is made up of 13 amino acids. CDR1 and CDR2 from the germline V gene are MGHRA and YSYEKL. CDR3 loop: CASSRQGGYEQYF. The CDR3 bases are TGCGCCAGCAGCCGTCAGGGGGGCTACGAGCAGTACTTC.

The genes are TRBV29-1 and TRBJ2-7, with D possibly being TRBD1 or TRBD2 (7 bases each). Germline lookup yields CDR1 SQVTM and CDR2 ANQGSEA. The V gene lost 5 bases and the J gene lost 3 bases, with 14 bases spanning the gap. The CDR3 loop spans 13 amino acids. CDR3 amino acids: CSVTGAGDYEQYF. The CDR3 DNA follows: TGCAGCGTTACAGGGGCGGGAGACTACGAGCAGTACTTC.

The chain employs TRBV5-6 and TRBJ2-4; possible D gene TRBD2, 5 bases. CDR3 size: 14 residues. V was trimmed by 0 bases and J by 2 bases, leaving 6 bases between them. Germline values: CDR1 SGHDT, CDR2 YYEEEE. The CDR3: CASSLGGTKNIQYF. DNA of the CDR3: TGTGCCAGCAGCTTGGGAGGGACCAAAAACATTCAGTACTTC.

The rearrangement links TRBV20-1 to TRBJ2-7, with 10 nucleotides matching TRBD2. CDR3 size: 13 residues. Germline V gene lookup returns CDR1 DFQATT and CDR2 SNEGSKA (reference sequence). Trimming at V came to 4 bases and at J to 9 bases, leaving 9 bases not matched to a gene. For the CDR3, the DNA is TGCAGTGCTACTGATTCTAGCGGGAGAGGGCAGTACTTC. This sequence encodes CSATDSSGRGQYF.

This chain uses TRBV20-1 with TRBJ2-5, with 7 bases fitting TRBD2. The CDR3 is 13 residues long. Germline V lookup: CDR1 DFQATT, CDR2 SNEGSKA (reference sequence). The chain's CDR3 is CSPFGEGGETQYF. CDR3 sequence (DNA): TGCAGCCCATTCGGGGAGGGAGGAGAGACCCAGTACTTC.

This clonotype has just one count. V gene TRBV20-1 combines with J gene TRBJ2-7; tentative D call: TRBD1 (5 bases). The V end lost 6 bases, the J end lost 0 bases, and 15 bases lay between the germline ends. The CDR3 consists of 14 residues. Germline V gene sequence: CDR1 DFQATT, CDR2 SNEGSKA (reference sequence). CDR3 sequence reads: CSAPAQGSSYEQYF. In nucleotides, the CDR3 is TGCAGTGCCCCCGCTCAGGGCAGCTCCTACGAGCAGTACTTC.

The V call is TRBV29-1, the J call TRBJ2-1; 11 bases match TRBD2. Germline V gene lookup returns CDR1 SQVTM and CDR2 ANQGSEA. Trimming at V came to 7 bases and at J to 4 bases, leaving 9 bases not matched to a gene. The CDR3 spans 15 residues. The CDR3 reads CSASLTSGEYNEQFF. The DNA of the CDR3 is TGCAGCGCCTCACTGACTAGCGGGGAATACAATGAGCAGTTCTTC.

The rearrangement links TRBV27 to TRBJ1-5; 7 nucleotides agree with TRBD1. Germline V gene lookup returns CDR1 MNHEY and CDR2 SMNVEV (reference sequence). Unmatched junction bases numbered 7, after V lost 5 bases and J lost 3 bases. The CDR3 is 15 amino acids. The CDR3 nucleotides are TGTGCCAGCAGTACCTCAGGGGGTGTCAATCAGCCCCAGCATTTT. Encoded protein: CASSTSGGVNQPQHF.

This chain joins TRBV27 and TRBJ2-5; TRBD1 agrees at 7 bases. V lost 5 bases to trimming and J lost 4 bases; unmatched junction nucleotides: 4. The CDR3 loop spans 13 amino acids. Germline-derived CDR1 and CDR2 are MNHEY and SMNVEV (reference sequence). The CDR3 loop reads CASSIRQGETQYF. The CDR3 bases are TGTGCCAGCAGTATAAGACAGGGAGAGACCCAGTACTTC.

The chain joins TRBV2 to TRBJ1-6, with D maybe TRBD1 (5 bases). The CDR3 consists of 19 residues. Trimming removed 0 bases from V and 7 bases from J, with 22 bases in between. The germline gives CDR1 SNHLY, CDR2 FYNNEI. CDR3 sequence reads: CASSEAQARHGARNSPLHF. CDR3 bases: TGTGCCAGCAGTGAAGCGCAGGCTCGGCACGGGGCGAGGAATTCACCCCTCCACTTT.

This clonotype was observed a handful of times. The chain carries TRBV18 and TRBJ2-7; D gene unclear. CDR3 length: 14 residues. The germline V gene has CDR1 KGHSH and CDR2 LQKENI. Trimming took off 6 bases at V and 0 bases at J, with 12 bases between the two ends. The DNA of the CDR3 is TGTGCCAGCTCCTTGACCCAGAGCTCCTACGAGCAGTACTTC. It translates to CASSLTQSSYEQYF.

The chain links TRBV20-1 to TRBJ2-7; D gene ambiguous. Germline V gives CDR1 DFQATT, CDR2 SNEGSKA (reference sequence). Trimming took off 3 bases at V and 6 bases at J, with 9 bases between the two ends. The CDR3 is 11 residues long. This chain's CDR3 is CSASPSAEQYF. The CDR3 DNA follows: TGCAGTGCTAGTCCATCGGCCGAGCAGTACTTC.

The chain joins TRBV6-1 to TRBJ1-2, with no clear D. Germline V gene lookup returns CDR1 MNHNS and CDR2 SASEGT. The CDR3 is made up of 13 amino acids. Trimming stripped 0 bases from V and 7 bases from J, with 9 bases between. CDR3 sequence reads: CASSEALGFGYTF. The CDR3 coding sequence is TGTGCCAGCAGTGAAGCCTTAGGGTTTGGCTACACCTTC.

In this sample, this clonotype turned up once. The V gene is TRBV6-5, the J gene TRBJ2-7; 12 nucleotides line up with TRBD2. CDR1 and CDR2 from the germline V gene are MNHEY and SVGAGI. V lost 7 bases and J lost 1; bases outside the gene matches: 2. CDR3 length: 14 amino acids. The CDR3, as DNA: TGTGCCAGCACCGGACTAGCGGGGTCCTACGAGCAGTACTTC. This codes for CASTGLAGSYEQYF.

The DNA for the CDR3 is TGTGCCATCAGTGATAATACGGGAGTGAGGGTATCTGGCTACACCTTC. This sequence encodes CAISDNTGVRVSGYTF. The chain has TRBV10-3 and TRBJ1-2; D gene uncertain. Deletions cut 3 bases from V and 7 bases from J, with 21 bases between. Germline V lookup: CDR1 ENHRY, CDR2 SYGVKD. The CDR3 totals 16 residues.

As DNA, the CDR3 is TGCGCCAGCAGCCAAGCTGGCAGGGGGTTTGGTGAAGCTTTCTTT. Protein product: CASSQAGRGFGEAFF. The V gene is TRBV4-1, the J gene TRBJ1-1; 7 bases line up with TRBD1. The CDR3 runs to 15 residues. CDR1 and CDR2 (germline): MGHRA, YSYEKL. The junction had 9 bases not matched to a gene; V was cut back by 1 base and J by 7 bases.

J is TRBJ1-2 and V is TRBV28; TRBD1 aligns across 7 bases. The trim removed 2 bases at V and 5 bases at J, leaving 5 bases unmatched. Per germline, CDR1 MDHEN and CDR2 SYDVKM. This CDR3 contains 14 residues. The DNA of the CDR3 is TGTGCCAGCAGTTTAAACGGACAGGCTTATGGCTACACCTTC. Translated: CASSLNGQAYGYTF.

This chain uses TRBV2 with TRBJ2-7; D is perhaps TRBD2 (5 bases). In germline, CDR1 is SNHLY, CDR2 FYNNEI. The CDR3 runs 16 residues. V was cut by 8 bases and J by 1 base, with 21 bases left in between. The CDR3, as DNA: TGTGCCAGCCCACAACAGAGGGTAAGAGAATCCTACGAGCAGTACTTC. Residues: CASPQQRVRESYEQYF.

The rearrangement links TRBV6-5 to TRBJ1-4; the D is unclear. CDR3 size: 14 residues. The germline V and J ends were trimmed by 8 bases and 0 bases, with 10 bases remaining between them. In germline, CDR1 is MNHEY, CDR2 SVGAGI. The CDR3 bases are TGTGCCAGCGGAACGCACGCAACTAATGAAAAACTGTTTTTT. Residues: CASGTHATNEKLFF.